This is a list of T cell receptor beta chains from one sample in a study of T cell responses to AZD1222 COVID-19 vaccine. Method: immunoSEQ multiplex PCR; TCRdb's copy keeps in-frame clones and lacks some. The sample has about 200,000 clones; roughly 92% are singletons. Sequenced here: peripheral blood, sampled 28 days after the second AZD1222 dose. The receptors were gathered from an adult who received the AZD1222 COVID-19 vaccine. Each CDR3 is given with its conserved first and last residue. The D gene is left open where the match is weak.

D	V	J	CDR3	DNA
.	TRBV19	TRBJ1-1	CASSRLRERVVTEAFF	TGTGCCAGTAGTCGATTGAGGGAGAGGGTGGTCACTGAAGCTTTCTTT
.	TRBV19	TRBJ1-5	CASSINGYSNQPQHF	TGTGCCAGTAGTATAAACGGTTATAGCAATCAGCCCCAGCATTTT
.	TRBV5-1	TRBJ1-4	CASRAVATNEKLFF	TGCGCCAGCAGAGCAGTTGCAACTAATGAAAAACTGTTTTTT
.	TRBV4-1	TRBJ2-7	CASSQTGIEQYF	TGCGCCAGCAGCCAAACGGGGATCGAGCAGTACTTC
.	TRBV2	TRBJ1-5	CASSVQGGNQPQHF	TGTGCCAGCAGTGTCCAGGGAGGGAATCAGCCCCAGCATTTT
.	TRBV13	TRBJ2-1	CASSSAGGQGTEQFF	TGTGCCAGCAGCTCAGCGGGGGGACAGGGTACTGAGCAGTTCTTC
.	TRBV6-2/TRBV6-3	TRBJ1-5	CASSRYVTEPQHF	TGTGCCAGCAGTCGCTATGTGACCGAGCCCCAGCATTTT
.	TRBV4-1	TRBJ1-5	CASSHLQEQPQHF	TGCGCCAGCAGCCACCTTCAGGAGCAGCCCCAGCATTTT
TRBD2	TRBV5-5	TRBJ2-7	CASSLASGFSYEQYF	TGTGCCAGCAGCTTGGCTAGCGGATTCTCCTACGAGCAGTACTTC
TRBD1	TRBV9	TRBJ1-6	CASSGAGTGNSPLHF	TGTGCCAGCAGCGGGGCCGGGACAGGTAATTCACCCCTCCACTTT
TRBD2	TRBV11-2	TRBJ2-1	CASSLLAGARGEQFF	TGTGCCAGCAGCTTACTAGCGGGGGCTCGGGGGGAGCAGTTCTTC
.	TRBV19	TRBJ1-5	CASSIDHWSNQPQHF	TGTGCCAGTAGTATAGATCATTGGAGCAATCAGCCCCAGCATTTT
TRBD1	TRBV5-5	TRBJ2-5	CASSLGGGPHETQYF	TGTGCCAGCAGCTTGGGAGGGGGCCCTCATGAGACCCAGTACTTC
.	TRBV18	TRBJ2-7	CASSPTYEQYF	TGTGCCAGCTCACCTACCTACGAGCAGTACTTC
.	TRBV6-5	TRBJ2-1	CASNQGGSSYNEQFF	TGTGCCAGCAACCAGGGGGGAAGCTCCTACAATGAGCAGTTCTTC
.	TRBV24-1	TRBJ1-2	CATSAEAYGYTF	TGTGCCACCAGTGCCGAAGCCTATGGCTACACCTTC
.	TRBV6-5	TRBJ2-1	CASSYARVYNEQFF	TGTGCCAGCAGTTACGCGAGGGTCTACAATGAGCAGTTCTTC
.	TRBV14	TRBJ1-1	CASSQATEAFF	TGTGCCAGCAGCCAAGCGACGGAAGCTTTCTTT